The present TCR beta chain was sequenced within a study of T cells in Graves' hyperthyroidism and ophthalmopathy. The wider study: Peripheral blood was acquired at first diagnosis, ahead of any therapy whatsoever.

Germline CDR1 is LNHDA and CDR2 is SQIVND (reference sequence). V was trimmed by 7 bases and J by 8 bases, leaving 12 bases between them. The CDR3 runs 13 residues. Study-wide findings and caveats: Blood also showed most of the thyroid clonotypes that were expanded above 0.001.

Uncontrolled infection, other autoimmune disease, pregnancy or lactation disqualified patients from enrolment. Diagnosis relied on clinical symptoms, serum thyroxine and TRAb, thyroid ultrasound and orbital computed tomography. This clonotype occurred a few times. The antigen is unknown. TCR beta CDR3 sequences were amplified from RNA transcripts. A first-round RT-PCR of the TCR CDR3 used the HTBI primer set. Each CDR3 protein gets one entry after TCRdb re-called the multiplex PCR reads with MiXCR. This sample carries roughly 350,000 distinct CDR3 sequences, roughly an eighth of them seen once, and the ten largest clones take 30% to 40%.

The sequenced sample consisted of blood. The chain uses TRBV19 and TRBJ1-6; D remains ambiguous. The sequence was obtained from a woman in her 40s with Graves' ophthalmopathy. The CDR3 sequence is CASTSHADSPLHF. CDR3 nucleotide sequence: TGTGCCAGTACTTCTCATGCGGATTCACCCCTCCACTTT.